This T cell receptor (beta chain) was captured in a study of CD8+ T cells in alopecia areata. Regarding this clone: Other DNA sequences in this specimen translate into the identical CDR3.

Treatment meaning: oral pan-JAK inhibitor, 5-10 mg twice daily. cDNA serving as the sequencing template came from extracted, reverse transcribed RNA. The assay was immunoSEQ multiplex PCR, and TCRdb's table has in-frame clones only and misses some. The sample lists around 100,000 clones, 85% to 90% occurring once. Unmatched junction bases numbered 5, after V lost 0 bases and J lost 6 bases. There are 15 residues in the CDR3. In germline, CDR1 is SGHRS, CDR2 YFSETQ. This chain uses TRBV5-1 with TRBJ1-1; 10 nucleotides align to TRBD1. The source is a human donor with alopecia areata. Specimen: CD8+ T cells sorted from blood, collected around week 34, from a patient treated with tofacitinib. CDR3 sequence: CASSLGQGAEAEAFF. The CDR3 DNA sequence: TGCGCCAGCAGCTTGGGACAGGGGGCTGAGGCTGAAGCTTTCTTT.